This TCR beta chain was documented in a study of T-cell memory formation after mild COVID-19. Amplification by 5'RACE using constant-segment primers produced TCR alpha and TCR beta cDNA libraries that carried sample barcodes and UMIs. One entry per CDR3 protein results from TCRdb running MiXCR on the 5' RACE reads. Here the sample spans approximately 500,000 distinct CDR3 sequences, roughly 25% being singletons. Germline CDR1 SQVTM, CDR2 ANQGSEA. The germline V and J ends were trimmed by 3 bases and 0 bases, with 8 bases remaining between them. This CDR3 has 14 amino acids. The chain carries TRBV29-1 and TRBJ2-2; D perhaps matches TRBD2 (6 bases). Material for sequencing was PBMCs or a T cell subset sorted from them (not recorded which). The receptor comes from an adult woman who had mild COVID-19 (a few samples of this study predate the infection). Cell type and time point are not known. This chain's CDR3 is CSVEEGSNTGELFF. The CDR3 bases are TGCAGCGTTGAGGAGGGGTCGAACACCGGGGAGCTGTTTTTT.